This TCR beta chain is from a study of shared T cell receptors in the human thymus. Libraries were prepared by immunoSEQ multiplex PCR; TCRdb keeps only in-frame clonotypes and omits some of them. Of 600,000 or so clones detected, 70% to 90% appear once; the ten largest clones hold over 0.008%. CDR3 length equals 14 residues. From germline, CDR1 is SGHDN and CDR2 FVKESK. With V trimmed by 5 bases and J by 5 bases, 7 bases remained unmatched. These data were also reused for a study on human thymus T cells. In that study: Thymic samples were excised during corrective heart operations. Related research found strongly overlapping thymic repertoires in unrelated individuals.

The receptor was isolated from a boy under two years old with a congenital heart defect. The chain employs TRBV14 and TRBJ1-2; the match to TRBD1 covers 8 bases. The specimen sequenced was thymocytes. The CDR3 nucleotides read TGTGCCAGCAGCTCGCGACAGGGGCAATATGGCTACACCTTC. This encodes CASSSRQGQYGYTF.